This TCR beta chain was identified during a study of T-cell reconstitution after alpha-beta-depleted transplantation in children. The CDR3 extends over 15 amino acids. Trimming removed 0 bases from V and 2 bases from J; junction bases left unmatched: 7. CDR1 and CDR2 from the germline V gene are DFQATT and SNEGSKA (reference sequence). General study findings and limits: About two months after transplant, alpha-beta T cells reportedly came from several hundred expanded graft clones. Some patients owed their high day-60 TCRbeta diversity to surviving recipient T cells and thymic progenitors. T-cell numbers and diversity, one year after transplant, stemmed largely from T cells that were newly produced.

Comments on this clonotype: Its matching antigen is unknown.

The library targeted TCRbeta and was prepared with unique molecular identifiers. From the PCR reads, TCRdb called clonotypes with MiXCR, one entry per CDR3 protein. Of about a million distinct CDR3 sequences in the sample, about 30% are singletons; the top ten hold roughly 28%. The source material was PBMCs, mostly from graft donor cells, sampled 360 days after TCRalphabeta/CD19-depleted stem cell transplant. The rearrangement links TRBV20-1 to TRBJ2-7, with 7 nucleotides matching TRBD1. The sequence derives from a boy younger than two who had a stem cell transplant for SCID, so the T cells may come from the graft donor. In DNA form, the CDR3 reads TGCAGTGCTAGAGACCGGACAGGTCCTCCCTACGAGCAGTACTTC. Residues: CSARDRTGPPYEQYF.